The 11 T cell receptor beta chains below all came from one sample that was sequenced in a study of blood T cell repertoires in COVID-19. Clones were read by immunoSEQ multiplex PCR, and TCRdb kept only the in-frame ones, dropping some. The sample carries about 87,000 clones, around 81% recorded once. The sample comprised peripheral blood. These receptors were collected from a woman aged 70-85 years with acute or convalescent COVID-19.

The V and J genes are TRBV6-2 or TRBV6-3 and TRBJ1-5; a possible D gene is TRBD1 (6 bases). Between the trimmed V and J ends, which lost 2 bases and 3 bases, there was a span of 8 bases. The CDR3 sequence is 14 residues long. In germline, CDR1 is MNHEY, CDR2 SVGEGT. The CDR3 region has the DNA TGTGCCAGCAGTTACGCAGGGGCCAATCAGCCCCAGCATTTT. Its protein is CASSYAGANQPQHF.

The chain carries TRBV5-4 and TRBJ1-1; 7 bases map to TRBD1. The CDR3 has 15 residues. CDR1 SGHNT and CDR2 YYREEE come from the germline V gene (reference sequence). The V gene end was trimmed by 0 bases and the J gene end by 5 bases; junction bases not matched to a gene: 7. The CDR3 region is CASSLETGRTTEAFF. CDR3 nucleotide sequence: TGTGCCAGCAGCTTGGAGACAGGGAGGACTACTGAAGCTTTCTTT.

This clone occurred once. This chain connects TRBV21-1 to TRBJ1-5. TRBV21-1 is tagged as a pseudogene. The CDR3 is made up of 16 amino acids. CDR3 nucleotide sequence: TGTGCCAGCAGCGAACCGGGGGGCAGGGTAGATCAGCCCCAGCATTTT. Its translation is CASSEPGGRVDQPQHF.

CDR3 nucleotides: TGTGCCAGCAGTTACCCATCAGGAGGAGGAGCTTTCTTT. Translation gives CASSYPSGGGAFF. V usage is TRBV6-5 and J usage is TRBJ1-1; no firm D call. Germline V lookup: CDR1 MNHEY, CDR2 SVGAGI. CDR3 length: 13 amino acids. Deletions cut 2 bases from V and 10 bases from J, with 14 bases between.

The chain uses TRBV9 and TRBJ1-5, with D unclear. The CDR3 sequence is 14 residues long. Per the germline V gene, CDR1 is SGDLS and CDR2 is YYNGEE. The V and J ends lost 0 bases and 3 bases respectively, with 7 bases between them. The CDR3 loop is CASSVDGVNQPQHF. CDR3 in DNA: TGTGCCAGCAGCGTAGACGGGGTCAATCAGCCCCAGCATTTT.

The chain couples TRBV11-2 to TRBJ2-7; TRBD1 matches at 11 bases. Germline loops: CDR1 SGHAT, CDR2 FQNNGV. V lost 8 bases to trimming and J lost 7 bases; unmatched junction nucleotides: 13. The CDR3 has 15 residues. As DNA, the CDR3 is TGTGCCAGCGGAGACTTTGGACAGGGGGCAGGGGAGCAGTACTTC. Protein sequence: CASGDFGQGAGEQYF. The variable domain in full, completed from reference TRBV11-2 and TRBJ2-7, reads EAGVAQSPRYKIIEKRQSVAFWCNPISGHATLYWYQQILGQGPKLLIQFQNNGVVDDSQLPKDRFSAERLKGVDSTLKIQPAKLEDSAVYLCASGDFGQGAGEQYFGPGTRLTVT.

V and J are TRBV5-6 and TRBJ2-2; a weak D match, TRBD1 (5 bases). V was trimmed by 1 base and J by 4 bases, leaving 8 bases between them. This CDR3 has 14 amino acids. Germline V lookup: CDR1 SGHDT, CDR2 YYEEEE. Written as DNA, the CDR3 is TGTGCCAGCAGCTTGTCAGGGTTCACCGGGGAGCTGTTTTTT. This gives the protein CASSLSGFTGELFF.

The gene calls are TRBV4-2 and TRBJ2-7; D call uncertain. The CDR3 is 13 residues long. Per germline, CDR1 LGHNA and CDR2 YNFKEQ. Deletions cut 2 bases from V and 3 bases from J, with 8 bases between. The chain's CDR3 is CASSQNIFYEQYF. The CDR3 coding sequence is TGTGCCAGCAGCCAAAACATCTTCTACGAGCAGTACTTC.

The chain couples TRBV12-3 or TRBV12-4 to TRBJ2-7, with D tentatively TRBD1 (6 bases). The CDR3 has 13 amino acids. V was pared by 5 bases and J by 1 base, with 9 bases between. CDR3 nucleotides: TGTGCCAGCAGTCCTACAGGGTCCTACGAGCAGTACTTC. Residues: CASSPTGSYEQYF.

V is TRBV27 and J is TRBJ1-4; the match to TRBD1 covers 8 bases. Germline V gene lookup returns CDR1 MNHEY and CDR2 SMNVEV (reference sequence). The CDR3 runs 14 residues. The ends lost 2 bases at V and 8 bases at J; junction bases unmatched: 4. CDR3 in DNA: TGTGCCAGCAGTTTACAGGGGGCGGGCGAAAAACTGTTTTTT. Encoded protein: CASSLQGAGEKLFF.

This clone was observed a single time. In the same sample, other DNA sequences code for this CDR3. The chain couples TRBV7-2 to TRBJ2-7, with D unclear. CDR1 SGHTA and CDR2 FQGNSA come from the germline V gene. Trimming left V 1 base short and J 4 bases short, with 11 bases between. CDR3 size: 14 residues. This CDR3 is CASSLGGGLYEQYF. The CDR3 DNA reads TGTGCCAGCAGCTTAGGCGGTGGGTTGTACGAGCAGTACTTC.